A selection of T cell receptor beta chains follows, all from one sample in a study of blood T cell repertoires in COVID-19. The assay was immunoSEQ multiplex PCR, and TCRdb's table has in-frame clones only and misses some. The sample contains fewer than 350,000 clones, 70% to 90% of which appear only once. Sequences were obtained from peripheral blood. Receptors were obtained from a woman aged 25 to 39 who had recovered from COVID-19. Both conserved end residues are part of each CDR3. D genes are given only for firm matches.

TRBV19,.,CAASETAMGSPLHF
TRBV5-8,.,CASSLQGRSTEAFF
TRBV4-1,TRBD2,CASSQGVGGDEQYF
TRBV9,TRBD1,CASSLGQGRAGELFF
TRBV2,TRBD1,CASRTTGVEKLFF
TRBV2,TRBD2,CASTAGGGNTGELFF
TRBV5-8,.,CASSPRTVLQLNEKLFF
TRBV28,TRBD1,CASSPQPGQGSTDTQYF
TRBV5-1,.,CASSPREITEAFF
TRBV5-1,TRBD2,CASSPGLAGGSYNEQFF
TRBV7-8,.,CASSLVVGDNEQYF
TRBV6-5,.,CASSYGHATGELFF
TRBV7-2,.,CASSPVGVSSYNSPLHF
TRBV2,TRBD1,CASNQGVNTEAFF
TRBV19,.,CASSPFLGGTGELFF
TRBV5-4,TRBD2,CASSLASGVVSEQYF
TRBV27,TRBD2,CASSQGLAIGGSYNEQFF
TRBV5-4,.,CASSRDSTATGNMNEQFF
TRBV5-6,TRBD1,CASSISTGGSLAGELFF
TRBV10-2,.,CASSESRRETQYF
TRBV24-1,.,CATSPRGTGELFF
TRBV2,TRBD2,CASSVTLAGTSTDTQYF
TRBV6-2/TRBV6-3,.,CASSLGGPPSFF
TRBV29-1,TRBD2,CSVERGASGTREQFF
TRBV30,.,CAWSVDGVYTEAFF
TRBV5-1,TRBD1,CASSLGTGLLETQYF
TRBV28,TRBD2,CASSPGLASYEQYF
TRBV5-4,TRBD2,CASSGWSSGSSDTQYF
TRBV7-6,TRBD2,CASSLLLSQRGLDNEQFF
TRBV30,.,CACRVGADGYTF
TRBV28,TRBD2,CASSWEGELAKNIQYF
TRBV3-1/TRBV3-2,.,CASSPRDSQNEQFF
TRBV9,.,CASSVAQNSYEQYF
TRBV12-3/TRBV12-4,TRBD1,CASSLGQGNVLTF
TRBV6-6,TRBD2,CASSYSGGREQFF
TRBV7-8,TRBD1,CASTGTGGPDTQYF
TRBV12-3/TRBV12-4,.,CASSFIWQGEQYF
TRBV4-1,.,CASSQVPPTSPTYEQYF
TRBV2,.,CASSEGSGNQPQHF
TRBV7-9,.,CASSFLASETQYF
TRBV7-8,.,CASSPSVGHYEQYF